This T cell receptor beta chain was captured by sequencing in a study of long-term antiretroviral therapy in people with HIV. Run at survey level, the immunoSEQ assay was version v3.0. Generated by immunoSEQ multiplex PCR, the TCRdb table keeps only in-frame clones and is missing some. The profile covers tens of thousands of clones, with about 91% appearing a single time and roughly 5.3% taken by the ten largest. V lost 0 bases and J 3 bases, leaving 6 bases between the germline ends. Germline V gene sequence: CDR1 LNHNV, CDR2 YYDKDF (reference sequence). CDR3 length: 14 amino acids. The chain uses TRBV15 and TRBJ2-1; D gene uncertain. This clonotype was sampled from a man aged 25-45 years with HIV. The material was unsorted PBMCs, obtained approximately 4.5 years after starting antiretroviral therapy. As DNA, the CDR3 is TGTGCCACCAGCAGAGATCGAGGCTACAATGAGCAGTTCTTC. It encodes CATSRDRGYNEQFF.